The 3 T cell receptor beta chains below all came from one sample that was sequenced in a study of blood T cells in healthy people across ages. A sample-barcoded 5' primer and a J-beta primer mix were used in a second PCR of roughly 7 to 11 cycles. Via MiXCR, TCRdb re-called the 5' RACE reads, giving one row per CDR3 protein. Altogether roughly 1,500,000 distinct CDR3 sequences are present, approximately 40% being singletons, with the ten largest covering 7% to 9%. What was sequenced was blood. All receptors come from a woman between 18 and 29 years old in good health.

The rearrangement uses TRBV27 and TRBJ1-5, with 9 positions matching TRBD1. The length of the CDR3 is 18 residues. Trimming cost V 4 bases and J 6 bases; bases outside gene matches: 16. CDR1 MNHEY and CDR2 SMNVEV come from the germline V gene (reference sequence). The CDR3 coding sequence is TGTGCCAGCAGTTGGGCTGGGACAGGGAGGCCTAAAGGTCAGCCCCAGCATTTT. Encoded protein: CASSWAGTGRPKGQPQHF.

The V call is TRBV6-6, the J call TRBJ2-1, with D perhaps TRBD2 (7 bases). V lost 7 bases, J lost 6 bases, and 22 bases lay in between. Germline CDR1 is MNHNY and CDR2 is SVGAGI (reference sequence). The CDR3 spans 16 residues. CDR3 protein: CASTPGGQQRGNEQFF. In DNA, the CDR3 is TGTGCCAGCACTCCCGGGGGGCAGCAAAGGGGCAATGAGCAGTTCTTC.

The J gene is TRBJ2-6, the V gene TRBV5-6, with D tentatively TRBD1 (6 bases). Trimming cost V 4 bases and J 4 bases, with 15 bases left between them. This CDR3 contains 16 residues. Germline CDR1 reads SGHDT; CDR2 reads YYEEEE. The CDR3 nucleotides are TGTGCCAGCAGCGACACAGGGCTTACAGGGGCCAACGTCCTGACTTTC. Translated, it gives CASSDTGLTGANVLTF.